The entry below describes one T cell receptor beta chain. The data were taken from a study of Graves' ophthalmopathy and Graves' hyperthyroidism. Germline CDR1 and CDR2: LNHDA and SQIVND (reference sequence). This CDR3 has 14 amino acids. The V end lost 3 bases, the J end lost 4 bases, and 12 bases lay between the germline ends. The authors amplified TCR beta CDR3 regions from RNA transcripts. Amplification began with first-round RT-PCR using HTBI primers, then second-round multiplex PCR was performed. TCRdb recomputed calls from the multiplex PCR reads with MiXCR, one row per CDR3 protein. The sample consists of roughly 1.1 million distinct CDR3 sequences, 35% to 40% of them appearing once.

This chain links TRBV19 with TRBJ1-1, with D perhaps matching TRBD1 (5 bases). The sequenced sample was peripheral blood or thyroid tissue (not recorded which). The TCR sequence derives from an adult man with Graves' hyperthyroidism. The CDR3 is CASSMGPGTTEAFF. The CDR3 nucleotides are TGTGCCAGTAGTATGGGGCCAGGGACCACTGAAGCTTTCTTT.